Shown below are 11 T cell receptor beta chains from a single sample sequenced in a study of T cells in Graves' hyperthyroidism and ophthalmopathy. The TCR beta CDR3 regions underwent amplification using RNA transcripts as the source. A first-round RT-PCR of the TCR CDR3 used the HTBI primer set. TCRdb re-called the multiplex PCR reads with MiXCR, one entry per CDR3 protein. Of hundreds of thousands of distinct CDR3 sequences in the sample, less than 20% are singletons; the top ten hold 25% to 30%. The sequencing sample was made of blood. The receptor set was obtained from a woman aged 18-29 years with Graves' ophthalmopathy.

This clonotype was detected ten times or more. The chain has TRBV12-3 or TRBV12-4 and TRBJ2-7; the match to TRBD1 covers 8 bases. The CDR3 sequence is 14 residues long. J lost 6 bases, V lost 6 bases, and 10 bases had no gene match. CDR3 sequence: CASRYRATGGEQYF. Written as DNA, the CDR3 is TGTGCCAGCAGGTACCGGGCTACAGGGGGCGAGCAGTACTTC.

This clonotype was picked up many times. This chain links TRBV29-1 with TRBJ2-5, with 7 positions matching TRBD1. The junction had 13 bases not matched to a gene; V was cut back by 7 bases and J by 5 bases. This CDR3 has 14 residues. Germline-derived CDR1 and CDR2 are SQVTM and ANQGSEA. The CDR3, as DNA: TGCAGCGGCTATTACAGGGGATCGTGGGAGACCCAGTACTTC. Its translation is CSGYYRGSWETQYF.

Ten or more counts support this clonotype. The chain carries TRBV20-1 and TRBJ2-1, with TRBD2 matching 11 bases. The germline CDR1 and CDR2 sequences are DFQATT and SNEGSKA (reference sequence). Unmatched junction bases numbered 16, after V lost 3 bases and J lost 0 bases. This CDR3 has 20 residues. The CDR3 region has the DNA TGCAGTGCTAGCGCACCTAGGGCTAGCGGGAGGTACATCTCCTACAATGAGCAGTTCTTC. Amino acids: CSASAPRASGRYISYNEQFF.

In its sample, this clonotype was seen many times. A much larger clone lies one base from this, so it may be a read error. DNA for the CDR3: TGTGCCAGCAGCTTAGAAGACAGCGAGGGCCATGGCTACACCTTC. The encoded protein is CASSLEDSEGHGYTF. The V and J genes are TRBV7-2 and TRBJ1-2; D might be TRBD1 (5 bases). The V gene's germline CDR1 is SGHTA and CDR2 FQGNSA. V was pared by 1 base and J by 6 bases, with 15 bases between. The CDR3 has 15 residues.

This clonotype was recorded many times. This sequence joins TRBV28 and TRBJ2-1; the D is unclear. The germline V gene encodes CDR1 MDHEN and CDR2 SYDVKM. V gave up 7 bases and J gave up 3 bases, with 13 bases separating them. The length of the CDR3 is 14 residues. CDR3 DNA sequence: TGTGCCAGCACCACGGCGGCAGACTACAATGAGCAGTTCTTC. Translating it yields CASTTAADYNEQFF.

A remark on this clonotype: The junction differs from germline at one of its ends, possibly a read error. The chain couples TRBV27 to TRBJ2-2; D unclear. The CDR3 spans 15 residues. The V gene's germline CDR1 is MNHEY and CDR2 SMNVEV (reference sequence). This chain's CDR3 is CATSDLHLKAGELFF. CDR3 nucleotide sequence: TGTGCCACCAGTGATTTGCACCTGAAAGCCGGGGAGCTGTTTTTT.

This clonotype showed up many times. CDR3 sequence reads: CAISEQGARGYTF. The CDR3 bases are TGTGCCATCAGTGAGCAGGGGGCGAGGGGCTACACCTTC. The chain joins TRBV10-3 to TRBJ1-2, with 8 bases identical to TRBD1. Trimming cost V 2 bases and J 8 bases; bases outside gene matches: 4. Per germline, CDR1 ENHRY and CDR2 SYGVKD. The CDR3 runs 13 residues.

Comments on this clonotype: A much bigger clone sits one base away, suggesting this may be a read error. The rearrangement joins TRBV2 to TRBJ2-2; 9 nucleotides agree with TRBD2. The germline gives CDR1 SNHLY, CDR2 FYNNEI. The CDR3 contains 15 residues. The CDR3 bases are TGTGCCAGCAGTGAGCGGGGGGGCGACACCGTGGAGCTGTTTTTT. This sequence encodes CASSERGGDTVELFF.

The rearrangement links TRBV28 to TRBJ2-3; 9 nucleotides agree with TRBD2. Germline V gene data show CDR1 as MDHEN and CDR2 as SYDVKM. The CDR3 consists of 18 residues. The J segment lost 7 bases and the V segment lost 6 bases, leaving 20 bases of the junction unmatched. The chain's CDR3 is CASSPVVVGGRVVYTQYF. The CDR3 bases are TGTGCCAGCAGCCCCGTAGTGGTCGGCGGGAGGGTCGTGTATACGCAGTATTTT.

This clonotype was counted many times. The chain combines TRBV30 with TRBJ1-3; weak D call: TRBD1 (5 bases). The V end lost 7 bases, the J end lost 5 bases, and 15 bases lay between the germline ends. The CDR3 extends over 13 amino acids. Germline V CDR1 and CDR2: GTSNPN, SVGIG (reference sequence). CDR3 loop: CAYSGTARNTIYF. Written as DNA, the CDR3 is TGTGCCTACTCAGGGACTGCTAGAAACACCATATATTTT.

The chain employs TRBV6-1 and TRBJ2-2, with a possible D match to TRBD1 (6 bases). V was trimmed by 6 bases and J by 6 bases, leaving 8 bases between them. The CDR3 consists of 12 residues. Germline V gene data show CDR1 as MNHNS and CDR2 as SASEGT. The CDR3 loop reads CASRAGAGELFF. The CDR3 DNA reads as TGTGCCAGCAGAGCAGGGGCCGGGGAGCTGTTTTTT.